This T cell receptor (beta chain) was recorded in a study of T cell repertoires in cytomegalovirus infection (dated by TCRdb to the late 2010s). With respect to the entire study: Donor HLA type was relevant to the analysis, because carriage of CMV infection together with the matching HLA type was indicated by public TCR beta signatures. On the study overall, not on this receptor specifically: In both this cohort and an independent approximately 400-donor cohort, the cumulative frequency of public TCR beta family members distinguished carriers of CMV infection plus the relevant HLA type. In the ex vivo response, HLA-C-restricted CMV-specific TCR beta clonotypes were dominant, and in two of eight donors the single most frequent clonotype came from this HLA-C-restricted group.

TCRdb shows the sequencer as Illumina HiSeq 1500. TCRdb took the public reads, trimmed them with fastp at Q25, ran MiXCR for clone calling and kept in-frame beta chains. Each entry merges the rows of one CDR3 protein and shows their most common DNA and genes. Recorded for this sample are roughly 250,000 distinct CDR3 sequences; 9% to 15% of them occurred a single time. The leading ten clones occupy around 1.6% of the sample. This clonotype was counted a few times. The clone's antigen remains unknown. No base-level quality is on record; no much larger clone is a single base apart. The receptor was isolated from a human donor in good health (CMV status not recorded). Some clones in this sample may be carry-over from other donors' samples. Sequencing was done on a sample of PBMCs.

The CDR3 region: CSARLGTGRNQPQHF. The bases are TGCAGTGCTAGGCTGGGGACAGGGCGCAATCAGCCCCAGCATTTT. The chain joins TRBV20-1 to TRBJ1-5, with TRBD1 identical over 9 junction bases. The V end gives up 3 bases and the J end 2 bases, leaving 5 bases in the junction not matched to a gene. The cysteine opens and the phenylalanine closes a CDR3 of 15 amino acids. Just CDR3 DNA is preserved here, 45 bases in frame from base 1. As encoded in the germline V gene (reference sequence), CDR1 is DFQATT while CDR2 is SNEGSKA.